This TCR beta chain was profiled in a study of regulatory T cells in long-lasting Graves disease. The TCR beta library used iRepertoire HTBI primers with Arm-PCR amplification of CDR3. In TCRdb, the multiplex PCR reads were re-called with MiXCR into one record per CDR3 protein. The sample has 350,000 to 500,000 distinct CDR3 sequences; 11% to 15% are singletons. The time point: newly diagnosed GD, antithyroid drugs for less than 3 months. Extracted PBMC RNA gave rise to the TCR library. A peripheral blood sample, 8 to 10 milliliters in volume, was drawn into EDTA tubes. The CDR3 sequence is 16 residues long. The V gene end was trimmed by 5 bases and the J gene end by 2 bases; junction bases not matched to a gene: 9. Germline assignment: CDR1 SEHNR and CDR2 FQNEAQ (reference sequence). The same sample was also studied in work on T cells in Graves' hyperthyroidism and ophthalmopathy. That paper notes: Exclusion of a patient resulted from uncontrolled infection, other autoimmune disease, pregnancy or lactation. The primer set for the first-round RT-PCR of the TCR CDR3 was HTBI.

The specimen comprised peripheral blood mononuclear cells (PBMCs), sampled at new diagnosis, from a patient treated with antithyroid drugs. The chain employs TRBV7-9 and TRBJ2-7; 10 positions agree with TRBD1. This receptor was identified in a woman between 50 and 59 years old with Graves disease. DNA for the CDR3: TGTGCCAGCAGCCCGAACCAAGGACAGGGGGCCTACGAGCAGTACTTC. It yields the protein CASSPNQGQGAYEQYF. Drawing the rest from reference TRBV7-9 and TRBJ2-7, the complete variable domain is DTGVSQNPRHKITKRGQNVTFRCDPISEHNRLYWYRQTLGQGPEFLTYFQNEAQLEKSRLLSDRFSAERPKGSFSTLEIQRTEQGDSAMYLCASSPNQGQGAYEQYFGPGTRLTVT.